This TCR beta chain appears in the sequencing data of a study of molecular identifiers for immune sequencing clone quantification. Study conclusions and caveats: Spiked-in Jurkat TCR RNA corresponding to one cell was reported as detectable against approximately 1 million naive cells.

This clonotype qualifies as medium-sized (0.01 to 0.1%). Its antigen is still unknown. After removal of 3 bases from V and 6 bases from J, the junction contained 6 bases not matched to a gene. This CDR3 has 14 amino acids. Germline CDR1 is DFQATT and CDR2 is SNEGSKA (reference sequence). Each CDR3 protein is one row after TCRdb ran MiXCR on the PCR reads. Of thousands of distinct CDR3 sequences in the sample, roughly 15% were seen once. Sorting captured naive CD8 T cells as CD8+CD4-CCR7+CD45RA+. The V call is TRBV20-1, the J call TRBJ2-3, with 10 bases identical to TRBD1. The sequenced material came from naive CD8+ T cells from blood, with Jurkat cell RNA spiked in. The subset: FACS-sorted CD8+CD4-CCR7+CD45RA+ naive T cells. This TCR came from a human donor in good health. Some libraries in this study had Jurkat cell RNA spiked in. CDR3 protein: CSASQTGGYDTQYF. DNA of the CDR3: TGCAGTGCTAGCCAGACAGGGGGCTATGATACGCAGTATTTT.